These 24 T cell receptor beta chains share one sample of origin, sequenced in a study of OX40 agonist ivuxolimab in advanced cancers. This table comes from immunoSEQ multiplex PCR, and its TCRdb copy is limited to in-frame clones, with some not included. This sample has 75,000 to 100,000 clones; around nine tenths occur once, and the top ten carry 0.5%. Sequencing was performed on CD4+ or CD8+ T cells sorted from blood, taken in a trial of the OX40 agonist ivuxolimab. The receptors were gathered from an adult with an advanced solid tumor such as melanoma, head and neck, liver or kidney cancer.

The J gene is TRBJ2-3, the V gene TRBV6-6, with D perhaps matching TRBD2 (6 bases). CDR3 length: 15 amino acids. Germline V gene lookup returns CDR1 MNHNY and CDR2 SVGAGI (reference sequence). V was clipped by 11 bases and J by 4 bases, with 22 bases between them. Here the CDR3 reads CASYVGGTLADTQYF. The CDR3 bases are TGTGCCTCCTATGTTGGGGGGACTTTAGCAGATACGCAGTATTTT.

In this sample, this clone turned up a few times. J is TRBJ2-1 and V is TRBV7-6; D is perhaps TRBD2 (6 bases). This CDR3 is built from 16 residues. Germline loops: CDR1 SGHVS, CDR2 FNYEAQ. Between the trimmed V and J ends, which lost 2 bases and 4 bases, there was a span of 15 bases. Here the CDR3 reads CASSLFGGTNYNEQFF. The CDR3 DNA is TGTGCCAGCAGCTTATTCGGGGGAACTAATTACAATGAGCAGTTCTTC.

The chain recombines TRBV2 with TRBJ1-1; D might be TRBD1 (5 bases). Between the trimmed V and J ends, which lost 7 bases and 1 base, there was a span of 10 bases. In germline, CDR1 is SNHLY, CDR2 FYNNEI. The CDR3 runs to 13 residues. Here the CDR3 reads CASKGPANTEAFF. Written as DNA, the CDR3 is TGTGCCAGCAAGGGGCCCGCGAACACTGAAGCTTTCTTT. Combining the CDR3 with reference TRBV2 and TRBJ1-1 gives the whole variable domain EPEVTQTPSHQVTQMGQEVILRCVPISNHLYFYWYRQILGQKVEFLVSFYNNEISEKSEIFDDQFSVERPDGSNFTLKIRSTKLEDSAMYFCASKGPANTEAFFGQGTRLTVV.

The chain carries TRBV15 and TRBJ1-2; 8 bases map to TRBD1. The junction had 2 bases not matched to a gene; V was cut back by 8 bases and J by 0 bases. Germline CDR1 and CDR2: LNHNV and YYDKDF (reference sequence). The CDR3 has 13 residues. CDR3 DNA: TGTGCCACCGCGACAGGGGCTAACTATGGCTACACCTTC. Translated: CATATGANYGYTF.

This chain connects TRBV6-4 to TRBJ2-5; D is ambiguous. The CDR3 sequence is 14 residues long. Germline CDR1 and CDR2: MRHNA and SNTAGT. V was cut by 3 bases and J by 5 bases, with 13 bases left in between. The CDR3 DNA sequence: TGTGCCAGCAGTGAAGAGTTGGGAAGGGAGACCCAGTACTTC. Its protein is CASSEELGRETQYF.

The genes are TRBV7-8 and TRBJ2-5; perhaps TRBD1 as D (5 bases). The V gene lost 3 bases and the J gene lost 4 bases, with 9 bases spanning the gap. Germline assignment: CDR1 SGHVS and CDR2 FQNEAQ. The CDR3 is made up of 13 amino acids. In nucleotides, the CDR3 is TGTGCCAGCAGCTTGGGGCAGGGAGAGACCCAGTACTTC. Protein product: CASSLGQGETQYF.

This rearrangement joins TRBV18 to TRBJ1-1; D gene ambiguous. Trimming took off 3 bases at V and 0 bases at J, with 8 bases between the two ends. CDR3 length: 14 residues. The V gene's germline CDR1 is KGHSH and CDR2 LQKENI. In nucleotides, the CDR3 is TGTGCCAGCTCACCCGCCAACTTGAACACTGAAGCTTTCTTT. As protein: CASSPANLNTEAFF.

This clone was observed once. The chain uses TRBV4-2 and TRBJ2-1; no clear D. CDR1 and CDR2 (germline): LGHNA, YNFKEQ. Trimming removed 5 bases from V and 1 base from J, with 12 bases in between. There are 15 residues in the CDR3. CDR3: CASSSHFLSYNEQFF. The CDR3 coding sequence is TGTGCCAGCAGCTCCCACTTCCTATCCTACAATGAGCAGTTCTTC.

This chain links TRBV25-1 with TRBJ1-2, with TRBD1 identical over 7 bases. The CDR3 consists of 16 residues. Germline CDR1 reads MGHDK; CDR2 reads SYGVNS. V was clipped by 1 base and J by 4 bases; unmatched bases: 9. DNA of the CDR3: TGTGCCAGCAGTGAATTAGGAACCGGGACAGCCTATGGCTACACCTTC. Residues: CASSELGTGTAYGYTF.

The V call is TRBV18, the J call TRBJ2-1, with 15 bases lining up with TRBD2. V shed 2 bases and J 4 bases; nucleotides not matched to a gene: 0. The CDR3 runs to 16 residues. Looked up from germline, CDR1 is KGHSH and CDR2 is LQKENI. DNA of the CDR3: TGTGCCAGCTCACCAGGGACTAGCGGGGGGTACAATGAGCAGTTCTTC. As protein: CASSPGTSGGYNEQFF.

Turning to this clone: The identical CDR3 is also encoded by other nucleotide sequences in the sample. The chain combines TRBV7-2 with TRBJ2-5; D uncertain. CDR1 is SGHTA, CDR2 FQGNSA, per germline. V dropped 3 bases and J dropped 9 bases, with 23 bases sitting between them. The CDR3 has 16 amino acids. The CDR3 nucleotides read TGTGCCAGCAGCTTCGATTTCGGACCACGAGGCCCGGCCCAGTACTTC. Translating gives CASSFDFGPRGPAQYF.

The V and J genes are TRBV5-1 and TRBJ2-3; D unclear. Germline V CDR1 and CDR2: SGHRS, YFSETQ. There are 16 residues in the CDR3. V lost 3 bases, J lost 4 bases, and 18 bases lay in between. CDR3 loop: CASSSRASRSPDTQYF. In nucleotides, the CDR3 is TGCGCCAGCAGCTCTCGTGCTAGTCGTTCCCCAGATACGCAGTATTTT.

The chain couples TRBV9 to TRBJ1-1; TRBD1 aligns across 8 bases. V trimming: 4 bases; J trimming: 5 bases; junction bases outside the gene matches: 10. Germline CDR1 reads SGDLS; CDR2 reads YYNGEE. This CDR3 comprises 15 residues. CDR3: CASSPQDRVGTEAFF. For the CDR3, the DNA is TGTGCCAGCAGCCCCCAGGACAGGGTTGGAACTGAAGCTTTCTTT.

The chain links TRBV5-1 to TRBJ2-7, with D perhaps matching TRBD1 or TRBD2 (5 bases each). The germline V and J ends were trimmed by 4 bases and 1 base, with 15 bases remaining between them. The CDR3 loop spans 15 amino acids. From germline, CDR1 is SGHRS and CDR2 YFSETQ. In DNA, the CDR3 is TGCGCCAGCAGCCACACGTCGTGGGGGTCCTACGAGCAGTACTTC. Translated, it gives CASSHTSWGSYEQYF. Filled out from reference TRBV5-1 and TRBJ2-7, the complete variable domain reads KAGVTQTPRYLIKTRGQQVTLSCSPISGHRSVSWYQQTPGQGLQFLFEYFSETQRNKGNFPGRFSGRQFSNSRSEMNVSTLELGDSALYLCASSHTSWGSYEQYFGPGTRLTVT.

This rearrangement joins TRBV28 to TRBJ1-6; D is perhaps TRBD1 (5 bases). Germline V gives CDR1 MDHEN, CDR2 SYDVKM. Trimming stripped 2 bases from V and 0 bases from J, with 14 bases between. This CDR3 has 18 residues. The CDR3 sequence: CASSLIPGGSSYNSPLHF. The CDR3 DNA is TGTGCCAGCAGTTTAATCCCGGGGGGGAGCTCCTATAATTCACCCCTCCACTTT.

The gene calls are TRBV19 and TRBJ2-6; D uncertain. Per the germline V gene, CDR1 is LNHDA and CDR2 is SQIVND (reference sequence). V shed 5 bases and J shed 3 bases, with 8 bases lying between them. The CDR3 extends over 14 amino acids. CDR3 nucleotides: TGTGCCAGTAGTTTGGCTGGTGGGGCCAACGTCCTGACTTTC. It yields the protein CASSLAGGANVLTF.

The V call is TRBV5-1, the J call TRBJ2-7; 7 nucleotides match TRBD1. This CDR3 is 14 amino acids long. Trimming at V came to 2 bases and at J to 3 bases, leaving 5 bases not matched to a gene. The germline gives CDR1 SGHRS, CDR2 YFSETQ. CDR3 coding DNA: TGCGCCAGCAGCTTAAGATGGGACAGCTACGAGCAGTACTTC. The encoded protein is CASSLRWDSYEQYF.

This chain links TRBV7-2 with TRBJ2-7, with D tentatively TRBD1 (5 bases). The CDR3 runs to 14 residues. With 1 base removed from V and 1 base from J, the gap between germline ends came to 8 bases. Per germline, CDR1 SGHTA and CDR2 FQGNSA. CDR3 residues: CASSLGQLSYEQYF. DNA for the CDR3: TGTGCCAGCAGCTTAGGACAGTTATCCTACGAGCAGTACTTC.

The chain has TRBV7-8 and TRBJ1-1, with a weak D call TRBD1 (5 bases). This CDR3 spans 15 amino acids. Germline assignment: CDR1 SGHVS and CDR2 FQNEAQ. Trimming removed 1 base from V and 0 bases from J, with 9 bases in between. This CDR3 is CASSLEGVMNTEAFF. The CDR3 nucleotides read TGTGCCAGCAGCTTAGAAGGGGTCATGAACACTGAAGCTTTCTTT.

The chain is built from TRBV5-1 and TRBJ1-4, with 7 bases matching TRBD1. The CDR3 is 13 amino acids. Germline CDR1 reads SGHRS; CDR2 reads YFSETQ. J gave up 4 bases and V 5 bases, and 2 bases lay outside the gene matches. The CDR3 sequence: CASRGTVNEKLFF. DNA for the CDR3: TGCGCCAGCAGAGGGACAGTTAATGAAAAACTGTTTTTT. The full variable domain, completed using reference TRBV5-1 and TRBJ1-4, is KAGVTQTPRYLIKTRGQQVTLSCSPISGHRSVSWYQQTPGQGLQFLFEYFSETQRNKGNFPGRFSGRQFSNSRSEMNVSTLELGDSALYLCASRGTVNEKLFFGSGTQLSVL.

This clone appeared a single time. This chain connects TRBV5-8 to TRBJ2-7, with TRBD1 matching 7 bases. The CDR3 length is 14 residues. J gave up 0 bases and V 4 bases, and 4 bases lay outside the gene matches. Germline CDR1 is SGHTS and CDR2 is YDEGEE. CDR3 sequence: CASSLRDSSYEQYF. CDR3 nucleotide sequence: TGTGCCAGCAGCCTCCGGGACAGCTCCTACGAGCAGTACTTC. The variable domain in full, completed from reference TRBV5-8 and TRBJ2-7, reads EAGVTQSPTHLIKTRGQQATLRCSPISGHTSVYWYQQALGLGLQFLLWYDEGEERNRGNFPPRFSGRQFPNYSSELNVNALELEDSALYLCASSLRDSSYEQYFGPGTRLTVT.

CDR3 sequence (DNA): TGTGCCAGCAGGGCGGAGGGGAACACCGGGGAGCTGTTTTTT. The encoded protein is CASRAEGNTGELFF. V usage is TRBV6-1 and J usage is TRBJ2-2; D perhaps matches TRBD2 (6 bases). This CDR3 region has 14 residues. Germline V lookup: CDR1 MNHNS, CDR2 SASEGT. Trimming took off 6 bases at V and 1 base at J, with 9 bases between the two ends.

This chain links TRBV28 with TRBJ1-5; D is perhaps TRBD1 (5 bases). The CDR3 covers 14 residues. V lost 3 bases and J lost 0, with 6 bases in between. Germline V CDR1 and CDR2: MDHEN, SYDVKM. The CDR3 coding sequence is TGTGCCAGCAGTTTGGGGGGTAGCAATCAGCCCCAGCATTTT. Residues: CASSLGGSNQPQHF.

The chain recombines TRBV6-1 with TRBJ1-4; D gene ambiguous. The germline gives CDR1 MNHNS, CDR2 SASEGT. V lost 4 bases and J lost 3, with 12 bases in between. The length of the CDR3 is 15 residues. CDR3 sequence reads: CASSGGGRANEKLFF. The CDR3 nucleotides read TGTGCCAGCAGTGGGGGAGGGAGGGCTAATGAAAAACTGTTTTTT.